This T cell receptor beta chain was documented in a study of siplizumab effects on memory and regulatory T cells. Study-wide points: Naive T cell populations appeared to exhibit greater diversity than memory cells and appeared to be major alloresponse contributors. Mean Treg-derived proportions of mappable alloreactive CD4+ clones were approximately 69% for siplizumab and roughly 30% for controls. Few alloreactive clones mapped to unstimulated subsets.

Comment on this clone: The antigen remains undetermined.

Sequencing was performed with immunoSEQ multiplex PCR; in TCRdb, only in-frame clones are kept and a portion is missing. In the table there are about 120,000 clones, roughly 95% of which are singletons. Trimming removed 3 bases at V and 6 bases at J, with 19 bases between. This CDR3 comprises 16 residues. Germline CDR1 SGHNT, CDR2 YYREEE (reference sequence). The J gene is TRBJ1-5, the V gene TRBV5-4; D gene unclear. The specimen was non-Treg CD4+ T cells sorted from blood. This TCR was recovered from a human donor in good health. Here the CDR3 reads CASSSGGSQPSQPQHF. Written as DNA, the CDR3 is TGTGCCAGCAGCTCGGGCGGGTCCCAGCCTTCTCAGCCCCAGCATTTT.